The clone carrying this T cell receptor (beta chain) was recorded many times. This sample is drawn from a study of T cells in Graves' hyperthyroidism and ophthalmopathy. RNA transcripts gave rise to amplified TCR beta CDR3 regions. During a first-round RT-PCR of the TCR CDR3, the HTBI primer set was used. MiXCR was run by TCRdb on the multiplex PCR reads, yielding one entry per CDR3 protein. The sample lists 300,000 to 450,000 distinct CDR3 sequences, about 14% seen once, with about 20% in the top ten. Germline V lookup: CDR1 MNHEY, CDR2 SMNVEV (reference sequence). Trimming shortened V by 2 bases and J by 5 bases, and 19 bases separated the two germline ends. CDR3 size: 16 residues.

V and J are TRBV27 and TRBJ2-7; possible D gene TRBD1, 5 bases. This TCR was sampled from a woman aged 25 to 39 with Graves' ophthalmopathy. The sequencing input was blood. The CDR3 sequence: CASSLRGGAGNHEQYF. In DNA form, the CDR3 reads TGTGCCAGCAGTTTAAGGGGTGGGGCAGGTAATCACGAGCAGTACTTC.